Below are 10 T cell receptor beta chains sequenced from a single sample in a study of OX40 agonist ivuxolimab in advanced cancers. Sequenced by immunoSEQ multiplex PCR; TCRdb stores in-frame clones only, minus some. Of roughly 60,000 clones listed, about 88% are singletons. This sample comprised CD4+ or CD8+ T cells sorted from blood, obtained in a trial of the OX40 agonist ivuxolimab. These receptors came from an adult with an advanced solid tumor such as melanoma, head and neck, liver or kidney cancer.

Only one count was recorded for this clone. The rearrangement joins TRBV5-1 to TRBJ2-5, with D possibly TRBD2 on 6 matching bases. Trimming shortened V by 7 bases and J by 0 bases, and 16 bases separated the two germline ends. The germline gives CDR1 SGHRS, CDR2 YFSETQ. The CDR3 extends over 15 amino acids. CDR3 nucleotide sequence: TGCGCCAGCTCGGTTCGCGGGACCGACCAAGAGACCCAGTACTTC. Protein: CASSVRGTDQETQYF.

The chain uses TRBV7-3 and TRBJ2-3; 9 bases are shared with TRBD1. Looked up from germline, CDR1 is SGHTA and CDR2 is FQGTGA. J gave up 3 bases and V 7 bases, and 8 bases lay outside the gene matches. This CDR3 spans 15 amino acids. The CDR3 region is CASTSTGGTTDTQYF. DNA of the CDR3: TGTGCCAGCACATCGACAGGGGGTACTACAGATACGCAGTATTTT.

V is TRBV4-1 and J is TRBJ2-7; 7 bases map to TRBD1. V dropped 1 base and J dropped 2; count of bases not matched to a gene: 11. The CDR3 length is 17 residues. The germline gives CDR1 MGHRA, CDR2 YSYEKL. CDR3: CASSQAYLQGTTYEQYF. CDR3 coding DNA: TGCGCCAGCAGCCAAGCCTACCTACAGGGGACGACCTACGAGCAGTACTTC.

The chain employs TRBV11-3 and TRBJ2-7; 9 bases map to TRBD1. Per germline, CDR1 SGHNT and CDR2 YENEEA. V lost 3 bases and J lost 1; bases outside the gene matches: 10. The CDR3 extends over 17 amino acids. The CDR3 DNA reads TGTGCCAGCAGCTTGGGAACCGGGACAGGGAATTCCTACGAGCAGTACTTC. Encoded protein: CASSLGTGTGNSYEQYF.

The V gene is TRBV6-1, the J gene TRBJ2-5, with a tentative D call TRBD2 (6 bases). V was pared by 6 bases and J by 9 bases, with 17 bases between. CDR3 length equals 13 residues. Per the germline V gene, CDR1 is MNHNS and CDR2 is SASEGT. The CDR3 region is CASSAGPPKAQYF. The CDR3 coding sequence is TGTGCCAGCAGCGCGGGACCCCCTAAGGCCCAGTACTTC.

V gene TRBV28 combines with J gene TRBJ1-2; D not certain. V lost 3 bases and J 4 bases, leaving 9 bases between the germline ends. Germline CDR1 is MDHEN and CDR2 is SYDVKM. The CDR3 totals 13 residues. CDR3 coding DNA: TGTGCCAGCAGTTTCATTAACCTCTATGGCTACACCTTC. It encodes CASSFINLYGYTF.

The V gene is TRBV19, the J gene TRBJ2-5; 10 bases agree with TRBD1. Trimming took 6 bases from V and 5 from J; bases not matched to a gene: 15. The CDR3 has 17 residues. Germline CDR1 reads LNHDA; CDR2 reads SQIVND (reference sequence). The CDR3 is CASSQLAGTGARETQYF. The CDR3 nucleotides read TGTGCCAGTAGCCAACTAGCCGGGACAGGGGCCCGGGAGACCCAGTACTTC.

The rearrangement uses TRBV28 and TRBJ2-7; 7 nucleotides align to TRBD2. The V and J ends lost 2 bases and 2 bases, in that order; junction bases with no gene match: 9. Per the germline V gene, CDR1 is MDHEN and CDR2 is SYDVKM. The CDR3 is 16 residues long. The CDR3 is CASSLGGAGRTYEQYF. CDR3 coding DNA: TGTGCCAGCAGTTTAGGTGGAGCCGGGAGGACCTACGAGCAGTACTTC.

The chain is built from TRBV27 and TRBJ1-2; D is perhaps TRBD1 (5 bases). The CDR3 consists of 15 residues. The ends were cut back, 6 bases at V and 3 bases at J, with 17 bases in the middle. Germline assignment: CDR1 MNHEY and CDR2 SMNVEV (reference sequence). The DNA of the CDR3 is TGTGCCAGCAGCCGAGGGGCAGTAGCCGACTATGGCTACACCTTC. It is translated as CASSRGAVADYGYTF.

This chain connects TRBV19 to TRBJ1-6; D is unresolved. With 1 base removed from V and 3 bases from J, the gap between germline ends came to 7 bases. There are 15 residues in the CDR3. Per germline, CDR1 LNHDA and CDR2 SQIVND (reference sequence). The CDR3 nucleotides are TGTGCCAGTAGTATAGGAAACAGCTATAATTCACCCCTCCACTTT. It codes for CASSIGNSYNSPLHF.